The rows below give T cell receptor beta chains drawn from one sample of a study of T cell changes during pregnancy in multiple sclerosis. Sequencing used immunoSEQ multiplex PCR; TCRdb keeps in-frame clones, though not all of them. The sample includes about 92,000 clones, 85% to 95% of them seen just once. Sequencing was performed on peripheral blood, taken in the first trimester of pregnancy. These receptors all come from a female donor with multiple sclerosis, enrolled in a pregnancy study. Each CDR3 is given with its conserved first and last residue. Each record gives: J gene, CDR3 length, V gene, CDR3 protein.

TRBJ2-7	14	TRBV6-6	CASSTRGQIYEQYF
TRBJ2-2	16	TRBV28	CASSLGLADNTGELFF
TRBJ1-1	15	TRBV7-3	CASSSTGTDGTEAFF
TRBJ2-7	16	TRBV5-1	CASSLIAGGSSYEQYF
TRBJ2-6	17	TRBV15	CATSRLDRGFGANVLTF
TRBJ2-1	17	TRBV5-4	CASSLPTAGISYNEQFF
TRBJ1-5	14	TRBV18	CASSPAEGGQPQHF
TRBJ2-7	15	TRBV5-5	CASSQYRVGAYEQYF
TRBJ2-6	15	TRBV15	CATSRGGSGANVLTF
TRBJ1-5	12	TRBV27	CASSLRGQPQHF
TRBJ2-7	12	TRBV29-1	CSVEIAGGHPYF
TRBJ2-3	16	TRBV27	CASNLLAGSQTDTQYF
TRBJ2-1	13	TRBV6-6	CGAGGPSYNEQFF
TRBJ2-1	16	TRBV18	CASSPGDIRDRVWKFF
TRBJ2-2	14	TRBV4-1	CASTIGGGYGELFF
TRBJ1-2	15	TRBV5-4	CASSPGQGATYGYTF
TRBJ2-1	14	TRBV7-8	CATLSGSGDNEQFF
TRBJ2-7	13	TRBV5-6	CASSLDRFNEQYF
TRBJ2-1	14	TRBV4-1	CASSQAPITSGSIF
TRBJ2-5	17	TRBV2	CASSVGASGRLKETQYF
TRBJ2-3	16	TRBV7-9	CASSSWDRARTDTQYF
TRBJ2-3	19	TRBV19	CASSIRGPGTTLSTDTQYF
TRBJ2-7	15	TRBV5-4	CASSLGPGVTYEQYF
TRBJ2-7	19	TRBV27	CASSAGGLAGVPPSEGQYF
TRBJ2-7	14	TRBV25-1	CASSEAGGIYEQYF
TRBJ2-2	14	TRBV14	CASNSGGDTGELFF
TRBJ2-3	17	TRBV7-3	CASSLEASGRATDTQYF
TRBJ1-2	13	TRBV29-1	CSVEQSGEYGYTF
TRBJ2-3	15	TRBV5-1	CASSLGLASTDTQYF
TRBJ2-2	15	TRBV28	CASRLLRDSTGELFF
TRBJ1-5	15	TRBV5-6	CASSSYRQFVQPQHF
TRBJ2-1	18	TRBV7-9	CASSPGLAGGDRRNEQFF
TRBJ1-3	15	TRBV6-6	CASRTSRAAGNTIYF
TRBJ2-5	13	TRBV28	CASSPPGVSTQYF
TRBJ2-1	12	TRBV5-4	CASFSGRNEQFF
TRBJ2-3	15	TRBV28	CASSLGGSGTDTQYF
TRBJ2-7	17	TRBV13	CASSFRTGTGVAYEQYF
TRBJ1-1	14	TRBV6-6	CASSQGTAGPEAFF
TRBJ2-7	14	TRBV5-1	CASTSTSGPYEQYF
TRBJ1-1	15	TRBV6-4	CASSEGPGQGSEAFF
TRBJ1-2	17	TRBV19	CASSIIFSGTPNYGYTF
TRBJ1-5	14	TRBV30	CAWSVRWGVEPQHF
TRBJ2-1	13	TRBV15	CATSRDLGGEQFF
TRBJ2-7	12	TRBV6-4	CASRSLSYEQYF
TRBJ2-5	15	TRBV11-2	CASSSYRDRQETQYF
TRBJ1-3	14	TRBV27	CASSPTGGRNTIYF
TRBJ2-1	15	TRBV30	CAWREPGQGIRGQFF
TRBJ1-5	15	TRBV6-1	CASSEAGGAYQPQHF
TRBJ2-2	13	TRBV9	CASSVDYSGELFF
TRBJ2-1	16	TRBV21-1	CASSNAWEIGRNEQFF
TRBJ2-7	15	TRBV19	CATLQTASGTYEQYF
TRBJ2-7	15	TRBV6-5	CASSYSGTASYEQYF
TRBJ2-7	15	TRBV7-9	CASSLGSKLSYEQYF
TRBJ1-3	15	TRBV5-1	CASSSGQFSGNTIYF
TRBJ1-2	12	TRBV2	CAMGQGTYGYTF
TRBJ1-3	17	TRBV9	CASSPDPTGRIRNTIYF
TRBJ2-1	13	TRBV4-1	CASSQDGGSFQFF